The 10 T cell receptor beta chains listed next were all sequenced from one sample in a study of regulatory T cells in long-lasting Graves disease. Relying on iRepertoire HTBI primers and Arm-PCR of CDR3 regions, the team built TCR beta libraries. TCRdb used MiXCR to reprocess the multiplex PCR reads, holding one entry per CDR3 protein. This table holds some 600,000 distinct CDR3 sequences, about 16% found once. The time point: newly diagnosed GD, antithyroid drugs for less than 3 months. RNA extracted from PBMCs served as the sequencing template. These records were also assigned to another study, of T cells in Graves' hyperthyroidism and ophthalmopathy.

This material consisted of peripheral blood mononuclear cells (PBMCs), taken at new diagnosis, from a patient treated with antithyroid drugs. These receptors were taken from a man in his late teens or twenties with Graves disease.

This clonotype appeared a few times. The gene calls are TRBV10-3 and TRBJ2-1; 11 nucleotides agree with TRBD2. This CDR3 is 15 amino acids long. J was trimmed by 7 bases and V by 6 bases; bases with no gene match: 8. Germline CDR1 reads ENHRY; CDR2 reads SYGVKD. The CDR3 DNA reads TGTGCCATCAGCCCGACTAGCGGGACGGGTAATGAGCAGTTCTTC. Amino acids: CAISPTSGTGNEQFF.

This clonotype was seen a few times. CDR3 sequence: CASSYPPGDFNYGYTF. DNA for the CDR3: TGTGCCAGCAGTTACCCCCCCGGGGACTTTAACTATGGCTACACCTTC. J is TRBJ1-2 and V is TRBV28, with D possibly TRBD1 on 5 matching bases. This CDR3 comprises 16 residues. From germline, CDR1 is MDHEN and CDR2 SYDVKM. Trimming stripped 4 bases from V and 1 base from J, with 16 bases between.

The table lists this clonotype with many counts. The V and J genes are TRBV5-1 and TRBJ2-1; either TRBD1 or TRBD2 may fit D (5 bases each). Trimming took off 0 bases at V and 8 bases at J, with 9 bases between the two ends. Germline values: CDR1 SGHRS, CDR2 YFSETQ. The CDR3 loop spans 13 amino acids. The CDR3 loop reads CASSLGDRDEQFF. CDR3 sequence (DNA): TGCGCCAGCAGCTTGGGGGACCGGGATGAGCAGTTCTTC. Full variable domain (remainder filled in from reference TRBV5-1 and TRBJ2-1): KAGVTQTPRYLIKTRGQQVTLSCSPISGHRSVSWYQQTPGQGLQFLFEYFSETQRNKGNFPGRFSGRQFSNSRSEMNVSTLELGDSALYLCASSLGDRDEQFFGPGTRLTVL.

Only a few counts were recorded for this clonotype. V is TRBV6-2 or TRBV6-3 and J is TRBJ2-4; 8 bases are a match to TRBD2. The CDR3 runs 14 residues. From germline, CDR1 is MNHEY and CDR2 SVGEGT. Trimming removed 5 bases from V and 10 bases from J; junction bases left unmatched: 10. CDR3 amino acids: CASSQDPSGSIQYF. CDR3 in DNA: TGTGCCAGCAGTCAAGACCCCAGCGGGAGTATTCAGTACTTC.

This clonotype was seen a few times. The chain uses TRBV4-1 and TRBJ2-7; 9 positions agree with TRBD1. The CDR3 covers 15 residues. The germline gives CDR1 MGHRA, CDR2 YSYEKL. V shed 5 bases, J shed 6 bases, and the junction held 11 bases outside the gene matches. In DNA form, the CDR3 reads TGCGCCAGCAGCAGAGTCGCCGGGACAGGGAGCGAGCAGTACTTC. Protein: CASSRVAGTGSEQYF.

Worth noting for this clonotype: The CDR3 does not end in the conserved phenylalanine or tryptophan, so this is likely a read error. V usage is TRBV28 and J usage is TRBJ2-7; D might be TRBD2 (6 bases). The J call may be faulty, since TRBJ2-5 better matches the DNA end. CDR1 is MDHEN and CDR2 is SYDVKM in the germline V gene. CDR3 length equals 13 residues. The chain's CDR3 is CASSLSGRETQYL. DNA of the CDR3: TGTGCCAGCAGTTTATCAGGGAGGGAGACCCAGTACCTC.

This clonotype was seen ten or more times. The chain links TRBV3-1 to TRBJ2-1, with 12 nucleotides matching TRBD2. The CDR3 extends over 15 amino acids. V lost 4 bases and J lost 9; bases outside the gene matches: 7. Germline V gene sequence: CDR1 LGHDT, CDR2 YNNKEL (reference sequence). The CDR3 loop is CASSPTTSGSFEQFF. CDR3 in DNA: TGTGCCAGCAGCCCCACGACTAGCGGGAGTTTTGAGCAGTTCTTC.

This clonotype has only a few counts. The chain joins TRBV14 to TRBJ2-7, with 9 bases that match TRBD1. Germline V lookup: CDR1 SGHDN, CDR2 FVKESK. This CDR3 comprises 16 residues. V was clipped by 6 bases and J by 3 bases; unmatched bases: 12. The CDR3 protein is CASSSLGTGSIYEQYF. In DNA, the CDR3 is TGTGCCAGCAGTTCGCTGGGGACAGGGAGTATCTACGAGCAGTACTTC.

This clonotype was found many times. The J gene is TRBJ2-1, the V gene TRBV7-9; 8 nucleotides agree with TRBD2. With 5 bases clipped from V and 8 bases from J, the junction kept 11 bases outside the gene matches. The CDR3 extends over 15 amino acids. Germline assignment: CDR1 SEHNR and CDR2 FQNEAQ (reference sequence). CDR3 coding DNA: TGTGCCAGCAGCCCAAGGCAGCGGGGGAGTTATGAGCAGTTCTTC. It translates to CASSPRQRGSYEQFF.

The V and J genes are TRBV5-1 and TRBJ2-5; D is ambiguous. Germline CDR1 reads SGHRS; CDR2 reads YFSETQ. Deletions cut 0 bases from V and 5 bases from J, with 8 bases between. The CDR3 runs 13 residues. CDR3 loop: CASSLGPEETQYF. The CDR3 bases are TGCGCCAGCAGCTTGGGACCGGAGGAGACCCAGTACTTC.